This passage covers 27 T cell receptor beta chains from one sample sequenced in a study of Ad26.COV2.S vaccination and SARS-CoV-2 variants. Method: immunoSEQ multiplex PCR; TCRdb's copy keeps in-frame clones and lacks some. The table records about 350,000 clones, approximately 90% of them present only once. The sequencing used peripheral blood, collected after recovery from COVID-19. The receptors derive from a human donor who had recovered from COVID-19.

The V call is TRBV5-5, the J call TRBJ2-2; 9 bases map to TRBD1. Trimming cost V 3 bases and J 5 bases; bases outside gene matches: 5. The length of the CDR3 is 15 residues. Germline V gene lookup returns CDR1 SGHKS and CDR2 YYEKEE (reference sequence). In nucleotides, the CDR3 is TGTGCCAGCAGCTGGGGGACAGGGCGAACCGGGGAGCTGTTTTTT. Translation gives CASSWGTGRTGELFF.

The chain is built from TRBV29-1 and TRBJ2-3; 8 bases are shared with TRBD1. The junction had 5 bases not matched to a gene; V was cut back by 4 bases and J by 5 bases. This CDR3 comprises 13 residues. CDR1 is SQVTM, CDR2 ANQGSEA, per germline. DNA of the CDR3: TGCAGCGTTGCACAGGGGGTCAGAGATACGCAGTATTTT. It translates to CSVAQGVRDTQYF.

This chain connects TRBV24-1 to TRBJ2-7; 7 nucleotides align to TRBD1. Trimming at V came to 0 bases and at J to 4 bases, leaving 14 bases not matched to a gene. CDR3 size: 18 residues. The germline V gene encodes CDR1 KGHDR and CDR2 SFDVKD. The CDR3 protein is CATSDLLGDSTPGYEQYF. The CDR3 DNA reads as TGTGCCACCAGTGATTTGTTAGGGGACAGTACACCGGGGTACGAGCAGTACTTC.

The chain links TRBV10-3 to TRBJ2-1, with TRBD1 matching over 9 bases. CDR3 size: 15 residues. J gave up 5 bases and V 7 bases, and 9 bases lay outside the gene matches. The V gene's germline CDR1 is ENHRY and CDR2 SYGVKD. CDR3 coding DNA: TGTGCCATCAAGTCGGGACAGGGCGTCCACAATGAGCAGTTCTTC. This encodes CAIKSGQGVHNEQFF.

About this clone itself: Other nucleotide sequences in the sample specify the same CDR3. The rearrangement joins TRBV6-5 to TRBJ2-3; D uncertain. This CDR3 has 11 residues. V was trimmed by 6 bases and J by 1 base, leaving 2 bases between them. CDR1 and CDR2 (germline): MNHEY, SVGAGI. The CDR3 reads CASRRTDTQYF. CDR3 in DNA: TGTGCCAGCAGGCGCACAGATACGCAGTATTTT.

The V and J genes are TRBV6-5 and TRBJ2-7, with a possible D match to TRBD1 (5 bases). Germline V lookup: CDR1 MNHEY, CDR2 SVGAGI. The V end was cut by 5 bases, the J end by 3 bases, with 8 bases between. The CDR3 is made up of 12 amino acids. CDR3 sequence reads: CASSTGFYEQYF. CDR3 coding DNA: TGTGCCAGCAGTACAGGATTCTACGAGCAGTACTTC.

In this sample, this clone turned up once. V usage is TRBV6-6 and J usage is TRBJ2-1, with D perhaps matching TRBD1 (6 bases). The CDR3 is 14 amino acids. The V end was cut by 7 bases, the J end by 7 bases, with 17 bases between. CDR1 is MNHNY and CDR2 is SVGAGI in the germline V gene (reference sequence). The CDR3 coding sequence is TGTGCCAGCATGCCTCTCCACAGGGATAATGAGCAGTTCTTC. Its protein product is CASMPLHRDNEQFF.

The chain employs TRBV7-9 and TRBJ1-2; no firm D call. V gave up 2 bases and J gave up 2 bases, with 9 bases separating them. The CDR3 is 14 amino acids. Germline V gene sequence: CDR1 SEHNR, CDR2 FQNEAQ (reference sequence). As DNA, the CDR3 is TGTGCCAGCAGCTTATTGACTGAGAACTATGGCTACACCTTC. It specifies CASSLLTENYGYTF.

The J gene is TRBJ1-3, the V gene TRBV4-2, with a weak D call TRBD1 (6 bases). The CDR3 contains 17 residues. The ends were cut back, 0 bases at V and 2 bases at J, with 14 bases in the middle. From germline, CDR1 is LGHNA and CDR2 YNFKEQ. CDR3 bases: TGTGCCAGCAGCCAAGATCCTCCAGGGACAACTGGAAACACCATATATTTT. Its protein is CASSQDPPGTTGNTIYF.

The rearrangement uses TRBV10-1 and TRBJ2-2; the D gene could be TRBD1 or TRBD2 (5 bases each). This CDR3 is built from 14 residues. Germline CDR1 WNHNN, CDR2 SYGVQD (reference sequence). The germline V and J ends were trimmed by 5 bases and 2 bases, with 9 bases remaining between them. This chain's CDR3 is CASSSGGNTGELFF. CDR3 in DNA: TGCGCCAGCAGTTCTGGGGGTAACACCGGGGAGCTGTTTTTT.

In its sample, this clone was seen once. V and J are TRBV19 and TRBJ2-3; TRBD2 is a possible D gene (6 bases). Germline V gene sequence: CDR1 LNHDA, CDR2 SQIVND (reference sequence). V lost 6 bases and J lost 4, with 17 bases in between. This CDR3 is built from 15 residues. CDR3 coding DNA: TGTGCCAGTAGAGATCCGAGGGGAGGTCCAGATACGCAGTATTTT. This encodes CASRDPRGGPDTQYF. Complete variable domain (other parts from reference TRBV19 and TRBJ2-3): DGGITQSPKYLFRKEGQNVTLSCEQNLNHDAMYWYRQDPGQGLRLIYYSQIVNDFQKGDIAEGYSVSREKKESFPLTVTSAQKNPTAFYLCASRDPRGGPDTQYFGPGTRLTVL.

The genes are TRBV4-3 and TRBJ2-1, with 11 bases that match TRBD1. J was trimmed by 7 bases and V by 5 bases; bases with no gene match: 7. The CDR3 runs to 15 residues. Germline assignment: CDR1 LGHNA and CDR2 YSLEER. DNA for the CDR3: TGCGCCAGCAGCGAAACGGACAGGGGGCTAAATGAGCAGTTCTTC. Amino acid sequence: CASSETDRGLNEQFF.

The V and J genes are TRBV27 and TRBJ2-1; a weak D match, TRBD2 (5 bases). This CDR3 has 16 amino acids. The V end lost 0 bases, the J end lost 9 bases, and 18 bases lay between the germline ends. The germline gives CDR1 MNHEY, CDR2 SMNVEV (reference sequence). The CDR3 region is CASSLSLLVRDGEQFF. The DNA for the CDR3 is TGTGCCAGCAGTTTATCGTTACTAGTCCGGGATGGTGAGCAGTTCTTC.

V gene TRBV5-4 combines with J gene TRBJ2-2, with 14 bases matching TRBD2. Germline V CDR1 and CDR2: SGHNT, YYREEE (reference sequence). The CDR3 length is 16 residues. The V gene end was trimmed by 3 bases and the J gene end by 4 bases; junction bases not matched to a gene: 2. CDR3 residues: CASSSGTSGGTGELFF. CDR3 DNA sequence: TGTGCCAGCAGCTCCGGGACTAGCGGGGGCACCGGGGAGCTGTTTTTT.

The rearrangement joins TRBV3-1 (or the pseudogene TRBV3-2) to TRBJ2-3, with TRBD2 identical over 8 bases. Per the germline V gene, CDR1 is LGHDT and CDR2 is YNNKEL (reference sequence). This CDR3 has 15 residues. V gave up 4 bases and J gave up 0 bases; unmatched junction bases: 3. CDR3 in DNA: TGTGCCAGCAGCCCTAGCGGGCGAAGCACAGATACGCAGTATTTT. Amino acids: CASSPSGRSTDTQYF.

This chain uses TRBV9 with TRBJ1-1; D remains ambiguous. The CDR3 runs 15 residues. Trimming cost V 4 bases and J 0 bases, with 13 bases left between them. CDR1 and CDR2 (germline): SGDLS, YYNGEE. The DNA of the CDR3 is TGTGCCAGCAGCCCCGCCGACATAGTGAACACTGAAGCTTTCTTT. Translating gives CASSPADIVNTEAFF. Looking up the rest from reference TRBV9 and TRBJ1-1 gives the full variable domain: DSGVTQTPKHLITATGQRVTLRCSPRSGDLSVYWYQQSLDQGLQFLIQYYNGEERAKGNILERFSAQQFPDLHSELNLSSLELGDSALYFCASSPADIVNTEAFFGQGTRLTVV.

The chain carries TRBV5-4 and TRBJ2-7; TRBD1 aligns across 11 bases. V trimming: 4 bases; J trimming: 4 bases; junction bases outside the gene matches: 7. Germline V lookup: CDR1 SGHNT, CDR2 YYREEE (reference sequence). CDR3 length equals 15 residues. The CDR3: CASSKRTGGSYEQYF. CDR3 coding DNA: TGTGCCAGCAGCAAACGGACAGGGGGCAGTTACGAGCAGTACTTC.

The V gene is TRBV3-1 (or the pseudogene TRBV3-2), the J gene TRBJ2-4; D possibly uses TRBD1 or TRBD2 (5 bases each). The CDR3 consists of 11 residues. The germline V gene has CDR1 LGHDT and CDR2 YNNKEL (reference sequence). V was trimmed by 2 bases and J by 11 bases, leaving 7 bases between them. The CDR3 sequence: CASSQWGLQYF. In DNA, the CDR3 is TGTGCCAGCAGCCAATGGGGACTTCAGTACTTC.

V is TRBV4-3 and J is TRBJ2-5; D assignment may be TRBD1 or TRBD2 (6 bases each). The CDR3 consists of 18 residues. V was cut by 1 base and J by 5 bases, with 23 bases left in between. From germline, CDR1 is LGHNA and CDR2 YSLEER. The CDR3 protein is CASSQVGGNRRKLETQYF. The CDR3 bases are TGCGCCAGCAGCCAAGTAGGGGGGAATCGGCGCAAATTGGAGACCCAGTACTTC.

The rearrangement links TRBV5-1 to TRBJ1-1; 7 nucleotides agree with TRBD1. This CDR3 spans 18 amino acids. Germline CDR1 SGHRS, CDR2 YFSETQ. With 5 bases clipped from V and 1 base from J, the junction kept 17 bases outside the gene matches. This CDR3 reads CASSSLGTTGTANTEAFF. CDR3 sequence (DNA): TGCGCCAGCAGTTCCCTCGGAACAACCGGGACAGCGAACACTGAAGCTTTCTTT.

The rearrangement joins TRBV3-1 (or the pseudogene TRBV3-2) to TRBJ1-1; no clear D. CDR3 length: 13 amino acids. From germline, CDR1 is LGHDT and CDR2 YNNKEL (reference sequence). Trimming cost V 1 base and J 0 bases, with 3 bases left between them. CDR3 in DNA: TGTGCCAGCAGCCAAGGAGTGAACACTGAAGCTTTCTTT. Protein sequence: CASSQGVNTEAFF.

The chain carries TRBV2 and TRBJ1-4; weak D call: TRBD1 (6 bases). Trimming stripped 7 bases from V and 4 bases from J, with 10 bases between. Germline V gives CDR1 SNHLY, CDR2 FYNNEI. CDR3 length: 13 amino acids. The CDR3 loop is CASKRTDNEKLFF. The CDR3 DNA reads TGTGCCAGCAAGCGGACAGATAATGAAAAACTGTTTTTT.

This sequence joins TRBV11-1 and TRBJ2-5, with 10 bases aligning to TRBD2. The trim removed 5 bases at V and 5 bases at J, leaving 8 bases unmatched. CDR1 and CDR2 (germline): SGHAT, FQDESV (reference sequence). The CDR3 runs to 15 residues. The CDR3 region is CASSISGGAGETQYF. The CDR3 nucleotides are TGTGCCAGCAGCATAAGCGGGGGGGCAGGGGAGACCCAGTACTTC.

The V gene is TRBV6-5, the J gene TRBJ2-3; 7 nucleotides line up with TRBD2. Germline V gene sequence: CDR1 MNHEY, CDR2 SVGAGI. The CDR3 contains 13 residues. The V segment lost 7 bases and the J segment 2 bases; nucleotides outside the gene matches: 3. In nucleotides, the CDR3 is TGTGCCAGCACAGCGGGGATCACAGATACGCAGTATTTT. Translating gives CASTAGITDTQYF.

The rearrangement uses TRBV5-6 and TRBJ2-1; D unclear. The CDR3 is 14 residues long. The V gene's germline CDR1 is SGHDT and CDR2 YYEEEE. V was pared by 0 bases and J by 2 bases, with 6 bases between. The DNA for the CDR3 is TGTGCCAGCAGCTTGGAAGGGACCTACAATGAGCAGTTCTTC. Protein: CASSLEGTYNEQFF.

V is TRBV29-1 and J is TRBJ1-2; no clear D. The CDR3 consists of 10 residues. Germline CDR1 and CDR2: SQVTM and ANQGSEA. Trimming stripped 7 bases from V and 8 bases from J, with 11 bases between. CDR3 DNA: TGCAGCGCCCAAGGGCCGGGCTACACCTTC. It translates to CSAQGPGYTF.

This sequence joins TRBV18 and TRBJ1-2; no reliable D call. Germline assignment: CDR1 KGHSH and CDR2 LQKENI. Trimming left V 5 bases short and J 8 bases short, with 12 bases between. This CDR3 spans 12 amino acids. The CDR3 is CASSEAEWGYTF. DNA of the CDR3: TGTGCCAGCTCAGAAGCTGAGTGGGGCTACACCTTC.